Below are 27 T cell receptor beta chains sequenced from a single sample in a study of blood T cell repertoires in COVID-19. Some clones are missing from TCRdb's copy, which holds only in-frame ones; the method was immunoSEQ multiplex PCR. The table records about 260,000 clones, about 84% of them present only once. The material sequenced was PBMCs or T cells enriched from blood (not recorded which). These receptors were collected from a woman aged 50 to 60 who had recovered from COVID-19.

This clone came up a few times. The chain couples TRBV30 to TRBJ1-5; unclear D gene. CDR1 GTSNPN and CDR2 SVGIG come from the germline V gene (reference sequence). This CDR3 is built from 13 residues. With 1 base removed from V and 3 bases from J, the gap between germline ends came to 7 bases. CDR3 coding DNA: TGTGCCTGGAGTGGGCAGGTCAATCAGCCCCAGCATTTT. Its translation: CAWSGQVNQPQHF.

CDR3 sequence (DNA): TGTGCCAGCAGTTTAAGGGGCTGGTATAATTCACCCCTCCACTTT. Translating it yields CASSLRGWYNSPLHF. This chain joins TRBV28 and TRBJ1-6; tentatively, D is TRBD1 (5 bases). Trimming took off 2 bases at V and 4 bases at J, with 9 bases between the two ends. This CDR3 region has 15 residues. Germline V lookup: CDR1 MDHEN, CDR2 SYDVKM. The entire variable domain, with the rest obtained from reference TRBV28 and TRBJ1-6, is as follows: DVKVTQSSRYLVKRTGEKVFLECVQDMDHENMFWYRQDPGLGLRLIYFSYDVKMKEKGDIPEGYSVSREKKERFSLILESASTNQTSMYLCASSLRGWYNSPLHFGNGTRLTVT.

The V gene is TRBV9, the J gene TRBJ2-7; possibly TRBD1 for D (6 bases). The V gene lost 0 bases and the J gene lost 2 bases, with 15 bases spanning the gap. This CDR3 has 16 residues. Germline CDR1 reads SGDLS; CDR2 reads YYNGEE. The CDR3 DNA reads TGTGCCAGCAGCGTAGGTTTGGACAGAGCTACCTACGAGCAGTACTTC. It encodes CASSVGLDRATYEQYF.

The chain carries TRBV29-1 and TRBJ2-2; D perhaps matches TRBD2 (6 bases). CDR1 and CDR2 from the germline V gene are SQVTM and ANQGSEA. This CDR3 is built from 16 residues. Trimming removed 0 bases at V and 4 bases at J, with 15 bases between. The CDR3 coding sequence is TGCAGCGTTGAAGATGAGGAGGGAGATATCACCGGGGAGCTGTTTTTT. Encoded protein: CSVEDEEGDITGELFF.

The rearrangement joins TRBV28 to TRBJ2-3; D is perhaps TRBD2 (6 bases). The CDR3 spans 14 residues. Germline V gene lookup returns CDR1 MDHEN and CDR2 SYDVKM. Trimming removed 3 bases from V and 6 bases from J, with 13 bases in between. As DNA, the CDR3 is TGTGCCAGCAGTTTCGCCGGGAGAAGGGATACGCAGTATTTT. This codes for CASSFAGRRDTQYF.

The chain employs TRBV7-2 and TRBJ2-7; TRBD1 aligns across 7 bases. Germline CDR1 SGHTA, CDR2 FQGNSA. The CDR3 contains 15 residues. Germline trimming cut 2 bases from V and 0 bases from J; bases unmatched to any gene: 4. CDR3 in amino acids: CASSLNRGSSYEQYF. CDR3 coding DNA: TGTGCCAGCAGCTTAAACAGGGGCTCCTCCTACGAGCAGTACTTC. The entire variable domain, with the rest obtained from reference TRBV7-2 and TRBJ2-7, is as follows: GAGVSQSPSNKVTEKGKDVELRCDPISGHTALYWYRQSLGQGLEFLIYFQGNSAPDKSGLPSDRFSAERTGGSVSTLTIQRTQQEDSAVYLCASSLNRGSSYEQYFGPGTRLTVT.

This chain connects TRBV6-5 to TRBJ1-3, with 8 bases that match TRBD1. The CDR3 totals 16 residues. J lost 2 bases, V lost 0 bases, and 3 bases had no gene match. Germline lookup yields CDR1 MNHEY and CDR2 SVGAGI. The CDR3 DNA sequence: TGTGCCAGCAGTTACTCAGGACAGGGTACTGGAAACACCATATATTTT. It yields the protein CASSYSGQGTGNTIYF.

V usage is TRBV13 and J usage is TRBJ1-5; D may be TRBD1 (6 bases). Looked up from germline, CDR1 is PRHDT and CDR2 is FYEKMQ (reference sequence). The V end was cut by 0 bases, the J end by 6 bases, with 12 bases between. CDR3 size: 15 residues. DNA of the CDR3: TGTGCCAGCAGCTTAGGAGCAGGGGTATTTCAGCCCCAGCATTTT. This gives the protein CASSLGAGVFQPQHF.

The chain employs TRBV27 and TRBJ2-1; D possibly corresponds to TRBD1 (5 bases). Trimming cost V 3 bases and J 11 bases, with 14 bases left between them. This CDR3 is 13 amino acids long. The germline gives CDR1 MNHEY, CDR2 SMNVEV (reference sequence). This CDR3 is CASSFWKGAQQFF. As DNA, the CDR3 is TGTGCCAGCAGTTTTTGGAAAGGGGCTCAGCAGTTCTTC.

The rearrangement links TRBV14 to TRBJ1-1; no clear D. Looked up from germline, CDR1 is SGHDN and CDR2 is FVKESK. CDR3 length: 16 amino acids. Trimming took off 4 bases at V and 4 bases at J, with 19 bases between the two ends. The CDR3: CASSLLRPGRSTEAFF. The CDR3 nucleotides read TGTGCCAGCAGCCTCTTAAGACCGGGAAGGAGCACTGAAGCTTTCTTT.

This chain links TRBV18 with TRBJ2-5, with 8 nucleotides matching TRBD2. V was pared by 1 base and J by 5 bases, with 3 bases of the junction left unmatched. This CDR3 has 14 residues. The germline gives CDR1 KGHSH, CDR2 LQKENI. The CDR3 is CASSPLPSGETQYF. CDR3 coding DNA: TGTGCCAGCTCACCACTCCCTAGCGGGGAGACCCAGTACTTC.

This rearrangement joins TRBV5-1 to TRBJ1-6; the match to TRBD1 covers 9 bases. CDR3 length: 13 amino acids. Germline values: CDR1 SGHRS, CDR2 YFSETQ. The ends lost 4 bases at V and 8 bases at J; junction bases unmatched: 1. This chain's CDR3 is CASSRTGDSPLHF. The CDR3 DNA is TGCGCCAGCAGCCGGACAGGGGATTCACCCCTCCACTTT.

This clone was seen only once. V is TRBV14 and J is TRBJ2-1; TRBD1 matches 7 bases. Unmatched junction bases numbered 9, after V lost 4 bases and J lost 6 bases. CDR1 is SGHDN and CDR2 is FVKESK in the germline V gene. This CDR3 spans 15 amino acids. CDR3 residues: CASSLRQGRVNEQFF. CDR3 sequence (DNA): TGTGCCAGCAGCCTACGACAGGGACGGGTCAATGAGCAGTTCTTC.

CDR3 nucleotides: TGTGCCAGCAGCTTAGTTGCCAGCGGGGGGCAAAATGAGCAGTTCTTC. Translating it yields CASSLVASGGQNEQFF. This rearrangement joins TRBV7-2 to TRBJ2-1, with TRBD2 identical over 9 bases. The V and J ends lost 1 base and 7 bases, in that order; junction bases with no gene match: 8. The CDR3 totals 16 residues. Per the germline V gene, CDR1 is SGHTA and CDR2 is FQGNSA.

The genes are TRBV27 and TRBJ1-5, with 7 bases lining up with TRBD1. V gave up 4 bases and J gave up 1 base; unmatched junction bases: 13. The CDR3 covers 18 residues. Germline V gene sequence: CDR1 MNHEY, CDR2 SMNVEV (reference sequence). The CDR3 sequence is CASSSRTGIGGSNQPQHF. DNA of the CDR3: TGTGCCAGCAGTTCTCGGACAGGCATAGGTGGAAGCAATCAGCCCCAGCATTTT.

CDR3 loop: CASSLSLARTNYGYTF. The DNA of the CDR3 is TGTGCCAGCAGTTTAAGTCTGGCCCGAACTAACTATGGCTACACCTTC. The chain is built from TRBV6-5 and TRBJ1-2; D gene uncertain. The CDR3 totals 16 residues. Trimming removed 4 bases from V and 0 bases from J, with 15 bases in between. The germline CDR1 and CDR2 sequences are MNHEY and SVGAGI.

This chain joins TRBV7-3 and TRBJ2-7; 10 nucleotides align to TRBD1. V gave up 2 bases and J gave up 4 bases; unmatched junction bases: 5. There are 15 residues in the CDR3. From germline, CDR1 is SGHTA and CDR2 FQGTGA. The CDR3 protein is CASSLSGTGVYEQYF. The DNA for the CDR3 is TGTGCCAGCAGCTTATCGGGGACAGGGGTGTACGAGCAGTACTTC.

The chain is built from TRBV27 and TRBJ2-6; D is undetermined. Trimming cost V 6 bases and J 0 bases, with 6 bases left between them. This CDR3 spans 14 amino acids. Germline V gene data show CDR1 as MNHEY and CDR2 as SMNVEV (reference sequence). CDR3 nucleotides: TGTGCCAGCAGCCCCTTCTCTGGGGCCAACGTCCTGACTTTC. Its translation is CASSPFSGANVLTF.

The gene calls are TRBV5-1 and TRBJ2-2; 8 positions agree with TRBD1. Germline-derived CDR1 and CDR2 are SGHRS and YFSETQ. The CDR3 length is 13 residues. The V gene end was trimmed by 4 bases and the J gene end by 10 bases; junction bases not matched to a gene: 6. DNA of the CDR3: TGCGCCAGCAGCGGGACAGGTCGGGTGGAGCTGTTTTTT. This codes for CASSGTGRVELFF.

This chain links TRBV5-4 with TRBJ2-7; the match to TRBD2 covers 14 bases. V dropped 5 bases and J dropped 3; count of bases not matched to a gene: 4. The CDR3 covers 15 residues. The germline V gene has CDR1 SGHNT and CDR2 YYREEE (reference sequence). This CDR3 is CASSSGLAGVYEQYF. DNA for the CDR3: TGTGCCAGCAGTTCGGGACTAGCGGGAGTCTACGAGCAGTACTTC.

CDR3 coding DNA: TGTGCCAGCTCACTCAACAGGGGGGGAATGAACACTGAAGCTTTCTTT. This encodes CASSLNRGGMNTEAFF. The V and J genes are TRBV18 and TRBJ1-1; 8 nucleotides agree with TRBD1. Trimming cost V 4 bases and J 0 bases; bases outside gene matches: 7. Germline V gene data show CDR1 as KGHSH and CDR2 as LQKENI. The CDR3 is made up of 16 amino acids. The full variable domain, its missing parts supplied by reference TRBV18 and TRBJ1-1, is NAGVMQNPRHLVRRRGQEARLRCSPMKGHSHVYWYRQLPEEGLKFMVYLQKENIIDESGMPKERFSAEFPKEGPSILRIQQVVRGDSAAYFCASSLNRGGMNTEAFFGQGTRLTVV.

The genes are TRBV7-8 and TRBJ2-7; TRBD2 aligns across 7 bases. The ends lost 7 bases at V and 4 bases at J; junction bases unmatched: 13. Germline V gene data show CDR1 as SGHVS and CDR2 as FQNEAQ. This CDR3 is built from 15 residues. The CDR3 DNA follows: TGTGCCAGCACCCAAGCCCCAGCGGGATTTTACGAGCAGTACTTC. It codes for CASTQAPAGFYEQYF.

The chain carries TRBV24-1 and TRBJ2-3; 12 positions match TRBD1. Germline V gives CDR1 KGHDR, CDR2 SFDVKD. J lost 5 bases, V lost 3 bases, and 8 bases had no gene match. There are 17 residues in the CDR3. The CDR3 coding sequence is TGTGCCACCAGTGATCGTGTTGGGACAGGGGGCAGAGATACGCAGTATTTT. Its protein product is CATSDRVGTGGRDTQYF.

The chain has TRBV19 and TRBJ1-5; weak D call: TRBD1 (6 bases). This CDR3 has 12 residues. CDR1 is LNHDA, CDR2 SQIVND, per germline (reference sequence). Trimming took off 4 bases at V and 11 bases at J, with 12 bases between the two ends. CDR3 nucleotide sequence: TGTGCCAGTAGTACCAGGGGAGAGGCCCAGCATTTT. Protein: CASSTRGEAQHF.

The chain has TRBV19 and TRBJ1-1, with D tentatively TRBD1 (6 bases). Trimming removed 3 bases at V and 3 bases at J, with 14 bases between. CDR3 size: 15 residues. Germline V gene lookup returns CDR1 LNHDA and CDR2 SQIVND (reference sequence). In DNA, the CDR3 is TGTGCCAGTAGTATTTCGGGGGGGCTTTACACTGAAGCTTTCTTT. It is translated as CASSISGGLYTEAFF. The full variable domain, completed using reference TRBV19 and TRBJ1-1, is DGGITQSPKYLFRKEGQNVTLSCEQNLNHDAMYWYRQDPGQGLRLIYYSQIVNDFQKGDIAEGYSVSREKKESFPLTVTSAQKNPTAFYLCASSISGGLYTEAFFGQGTRLTVV.

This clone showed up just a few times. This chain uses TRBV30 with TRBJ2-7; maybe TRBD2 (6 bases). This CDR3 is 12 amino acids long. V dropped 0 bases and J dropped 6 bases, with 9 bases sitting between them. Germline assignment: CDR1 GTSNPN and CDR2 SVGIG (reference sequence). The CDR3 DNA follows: TGTGCCTGGAGTGTATCGGAGGGCGAGCAGTACTTC. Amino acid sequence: CAWSVSEGEQYF.

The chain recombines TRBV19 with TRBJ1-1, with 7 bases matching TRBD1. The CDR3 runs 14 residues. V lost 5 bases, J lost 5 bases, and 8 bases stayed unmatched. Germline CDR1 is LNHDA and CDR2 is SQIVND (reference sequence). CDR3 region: CASSETGWRTEAFF. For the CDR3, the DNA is TGTGCCAGTAGTGAGACAGGGTGGAGGACTGAAGCTTTCTTT.